These T cell receptor beta chains were read from a single sample in a study of glioma-infiltrating T cells. Via MiXCR, TCRdb re-called the multiplex PCR reads, giving one row per CDR3 protein. The sample has more than 85,000 distinct CDR3 sequences; about 25% are singletons. The sample consisted of glioma tissue, nonneoplastic brain tissue, or PBMCs (not recorded which). The receptors shown here come from a human donor with low-grade glioma or glioblastoma, undergoing nonglioma brain surgery, or in good health (not recorded which). The CDR3 runs from the conserved cysteine through the conserved F or W. A D gene is named only where the DNA matches it firmly. Some rows have no size entry. The others give once, few or many, or a class for an expanded clone.

>TRBV28|-|-|TRBJ1-6
TGTGCCAGCAGCTTATGGGACATCCTGAATTCACATCTCCACTTT
CASSLWDILNSHLHF
>TRBV6-2/TRBV6-3|many|-|TRBJ2-5
TGTGCCAGCAGTCAATACCTGGGGCAGGGTAAGAAAGAGACCCAGTACTTC
CASSQYLGQGKKETQYF
>TRBV6-5|-|TRBD2|TRBJ2-1
TGTGCCAGCAGTTACGGGCCAGCGGGGGGCCAGTTTAATGAGCAGTTCTTC
CASSYGPAGGQFNEQFF
>TRBV12-3/TRBV12-4|-|-|TRBJ2-5
TGTGCCAGCAGTACCCGGAGGCCTATGAAAGAGACCCAGTACTTC
CASSTRRPMKETQYF
>TRBV6-5|once|-|TRBJ1-2
TGTGCCAGCACCGGGGCCTACTATGGCTACACCTTC
CASTGAYYGYTF
>TRBV11-3|-|TRBD1|TRBJ1-1
TGTGCCAGCAGCTTCGACAGGGCAGTGGCTGAAGCTTTCTTT
CASSFDRAVAEAFF
>TRBV28|-|TRBD1|TRBJ1-3
TGTGCCACCCTCAGGGGGGGGGGAAACACCATATCTTTT
CATLRGGGNTISF
>TRBV29-1|-|-|TRBJ1-3
TGCAGCGTACAACGGGGCTCAGTGGACACCATATATTTT
CSVQRGSVDTIYF
>TRBV7-2|many|-|TRBJ1-5
TGTGCCAGCAGCTTGGTCCGGATTAGCAATCAGCCCCAGCATTTT
CASSLVRISNQPQHF
>TRBV29-1|few|-|TRBJ2-7
TGCAGCGTTGTTTTACCCGGGTCTAACTACGAGCAGTACTTC
CSVVLPGSNYEQYF
>TRBV9|many|TRBD2|TRBJ2-7
TGTGCCAGCAGCGTAGGGGCCCTAGCGGGATTGCGTCACGAGCAGTACTTC
CASSVGALAGLRHEQYF
>TRBV5-8|many|-|TRBJ1-5
TGTGCCAGCAGCCCCCCCGAGAATGTTCAGCCCCAGCATTTT
CASSPPENVQPQHF
>TRBV5-4|many|TRBD1|TRBJ2-5
TGTGCCAGCAGCCCGGGACAGGTCGAGACCCAGTACTTC
CASSPGQVETQYF
>TRBV20-1|-|-|TRBJ2-1
TGCAGTGCTAGATATCCCCAAAACCTCTACAATGAGCAGTTCTTC
CSARYPQNLYNEQFF
>TRBV3-1|-|-|TRBJ2-5
TGTGTTAGCAGCCTACAAGAGACCCAGTACTTC
CVSSLQETQYF
>TRBV4-1|many|-|TRBJ1-5
TGCGCCAGCAGCCAAGTTTTATCAGGGGAACAGCCCCAGCATTTT
CASSQVLSGEQPQHF
>TRBV7-2|many|-|TRBJ2-7
TGTGCCAGCAGCTTAGAGGGGGGAGTGGCCTACGAGCAGTACTTC
CASSLEGGVAYEQYF
>TRBV11-3|-|-|TRBJ1-3
TGTGCCAGCAGCCGCCGGGACGGCGAGTCTTTTGGAAACACCATATATTTT
CASSRRDGESFGNTIYF